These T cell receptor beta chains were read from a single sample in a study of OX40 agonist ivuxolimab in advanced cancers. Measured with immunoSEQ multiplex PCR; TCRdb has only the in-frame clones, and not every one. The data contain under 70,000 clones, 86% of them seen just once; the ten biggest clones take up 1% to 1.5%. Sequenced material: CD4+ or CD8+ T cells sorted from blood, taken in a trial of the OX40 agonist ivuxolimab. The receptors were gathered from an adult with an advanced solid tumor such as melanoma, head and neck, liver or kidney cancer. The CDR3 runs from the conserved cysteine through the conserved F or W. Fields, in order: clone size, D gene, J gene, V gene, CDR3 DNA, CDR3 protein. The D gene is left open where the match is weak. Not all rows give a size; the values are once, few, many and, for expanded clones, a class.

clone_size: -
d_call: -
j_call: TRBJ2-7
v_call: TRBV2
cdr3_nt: TGTGCCAGCAGTGAAGCTCAGTATCGATACGAGCAGTACTTC
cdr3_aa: CASSEAQYRYEQYF

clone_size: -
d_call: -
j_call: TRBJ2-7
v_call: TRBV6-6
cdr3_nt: TGTGCCAGCAGTTACTCTGGCGGAAGCTCCTACGAGCAGTACTTC
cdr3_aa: CASSYSGGSSYEQYF

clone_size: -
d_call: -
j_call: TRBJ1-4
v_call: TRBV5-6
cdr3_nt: TGTGCCAGCAGCTTGGGGGGCCGCGGTGAAAAACTGTTTTTT
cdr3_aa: CASSLGGRGEKLFF

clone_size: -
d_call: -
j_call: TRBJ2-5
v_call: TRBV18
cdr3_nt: TGTGCCAGCTCACCACTGGGGCCAGGGGTGGCAGAGACCCAGTACTTC
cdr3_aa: CASSPLGPGVAETQYF

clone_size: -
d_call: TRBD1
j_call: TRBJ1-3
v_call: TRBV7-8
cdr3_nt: TGTGCCAGCGCCCCGACAGGGGTGAGTGGAAACACCATATATTTT
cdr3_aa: CASAPTGVSGNTIYF

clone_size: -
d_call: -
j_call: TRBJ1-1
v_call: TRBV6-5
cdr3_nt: TGTGCCAGCAGTTACCAGGCAGGGCCCTACACTGAAGCTTTCTTT
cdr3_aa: CASSYQAGPYTEAFF

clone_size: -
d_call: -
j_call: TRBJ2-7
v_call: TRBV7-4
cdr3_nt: TGTGCCAGCAGCTTATTCGGGTACGAGCAGTACTTC
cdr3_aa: CASSLFGYEQYF

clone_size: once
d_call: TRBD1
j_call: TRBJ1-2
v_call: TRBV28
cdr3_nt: TGTGCCAGCAGGTCCGTGGGACAGGGGTATGGCTACACCTTC
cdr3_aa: CASRSVGQGYGYTF

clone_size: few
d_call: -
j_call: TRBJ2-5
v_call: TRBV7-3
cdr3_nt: TGTGCCAGCAGTCGACAGTCCCAAGAGACCCAGTACTTC
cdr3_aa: CASSRQSQETQYF

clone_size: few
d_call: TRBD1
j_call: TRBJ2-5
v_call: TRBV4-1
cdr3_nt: TGCGCCAGCAGCCAAGCTCCGGGACAGGGGGCCCCGTGGCGGACCCAGTACTTC
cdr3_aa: CASSQAPGQGAPWRTQYF

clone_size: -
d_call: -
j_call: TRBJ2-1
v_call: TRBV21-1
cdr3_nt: TGTGCCAGCAGACTGACTAGCGGGAGGGCCAATGAGCAGTTCTTC
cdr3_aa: CASRLTSGRANEQFF

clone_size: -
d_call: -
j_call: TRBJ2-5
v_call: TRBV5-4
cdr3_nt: TGTGCCAGCAGCTTATTTCGGCAGACACAAGAGACCCAGTACTTC
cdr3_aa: CASSLFRQTQETQYF

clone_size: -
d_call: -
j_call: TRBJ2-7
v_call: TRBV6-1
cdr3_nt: TGTGCCGGCGGAGGGACAAGCTCCTACGAGCAGTACTTC
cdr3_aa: CAGGGTSSYEQYF

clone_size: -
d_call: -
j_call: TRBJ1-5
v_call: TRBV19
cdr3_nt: TGTGCCAGTAGTATACCTCGGGTTTCTCAGCCCCAGCATTTT
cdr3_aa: CASSIPRVSQPQHF

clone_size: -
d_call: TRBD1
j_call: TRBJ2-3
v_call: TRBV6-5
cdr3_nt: TGTGCCAGCAGTAATAGGAGACAGGGGCCAGATACGCAGTATTTT
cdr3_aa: CASSNRRQGPDTQYF

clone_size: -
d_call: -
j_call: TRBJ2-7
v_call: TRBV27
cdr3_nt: TGTGCCAGCAGTCCGGACGTAGCCTCCTACGAGCAGTACTTC
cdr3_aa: CASSPDVASYEQYF

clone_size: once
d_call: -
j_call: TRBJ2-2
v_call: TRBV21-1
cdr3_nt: TGTGCCAGCAGCCCTCCCCCTCGGGCCGGGGAGCTGTTTTTT
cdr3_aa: CASSPPPRAGELFF

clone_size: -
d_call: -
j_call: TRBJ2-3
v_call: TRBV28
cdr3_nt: TGTGCCAGCAGGGGGAGGTCAGATACGCAGTATTTT
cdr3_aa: CASRGRSDTQYF

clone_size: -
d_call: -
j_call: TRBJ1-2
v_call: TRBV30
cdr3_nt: TGTGCCTGGAGTTTGGGGCAGACTTCTGGCTACACCTTC
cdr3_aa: CAWSLGQTSGYTF